The TCR beta chain described here comes from a study of long-term antiretroviral therapy in people with HIV (dated by TCRdb to 2022 to 2024). Study-level background: Collection of the earliest samples took place about a decade ahead of the 2015 WHO recommendation for immediate ART, at a time when ART was typically delayed until CD4 counts fell. A retrospective serial study tested whether changes in peripheral blood TRB repertoire composition and diversity were associated with ART initiation and durable HIV suppression. Among the approximately 30 participants with HIV, approximately 10 were female. A total of over 150 cryopreserved PBMC samples came from approximately 30 adults with confirmed HIV infection and were collected serially over a mean of approximately six years (range 1-12). Test extractions of a monoclonal T-cell line alongside about 30 polyclonal samples showed no cross-contamination during QIAcube processing.

Findings and caveats that apply to the study as a whole: Compared with controls, HIV repertoires had narrower CDR3 length ranges, and the network structure pointed to an antigen-experienced repertoire that shifted only slightly toward naive after ART. Inferences about post-ART repertoire changes are limited because no data were available on ART adherence, viral resistance or therapy changes. Because pre-ART samples had limited cell numbers, profiling was done on unsorted PBMC rather than on sorted CD4+ and CD8+ T cells. A significant increase in TRB diversity was found to be associated with ART initiation, although TRB diversity was observed to remain significantly below that of transplant donor controls even after long-term ART. Expanded TRB clones identified before ART initiation dominated the repertoire at all time points, although this dominance fluctuated and declined in many PLHIV after ART. Because PBMC availability was limited, only the TCR beta chain was sequenced, with no alpha chain pairing. The samples span the years 2004 to 2017, and the ART regimens used at that time may not be as effective as current regimens.

CDR1 and CDR2 (SGHTA, FQGTGA) derive from the germline V gene. V and J lose 4 bases and 2 bases, and a span of 9 bases separates them. Reading from cysteine to phenylalanine, the CDR3 counts 15 amino acids. Kept here is only the CDR3 DNA, which spans 45 bases and is read in frame from base 1. The immunoSEQ hsTCRB v3.0 assay was used at survey level resolution for TRB variable region sequencing. The targeted TRB sequencing depth was about 40,000-55,000 T-cell genomes per sample. An Illumina MiSeq with a v3 150-cycle kit was used to sequence the pooled TRB libraries. Regarding the original processing steps: Repertoire analysis ran in R within a reproducible Nextflow workflow covering QC, data transformation and analysis. LymphoSeq2, an R package for exploring AIRR-Seq data, was used to implement custom analyses. A few samples that yielded fewer than 5000 total TRB sequences were excluded, so that approximately 200 HIV repertoires were analyzed. Among the roughly 190 retained HIV repertoires, some 57 were collected before ART initiation and about 130 were collected after ART initiation. Repertoires were downsampled to 5000 TRB nucleotide sequences, and summary statistics were averaged over 100 downsampling iterations. TRB sequences were retained for analysis only if CDR3 regions of at least seven amino acids were present. Diversity was assessed using a clonality score derived from Shannon entropy and using the Gini coefficient. Repertoire networks linked the top 5000 CDR3 amino acid sequences whenever two sequences differed by an edit distance of one. For TRB CDR3 amino acid sequences, antigen specificity groups and MHC restriction were predicted with GLIPH2. To flag known CMV, EBV, HIV or tissue antigen associations, CDR3 amino acid sequences were matched against VDJdb and McPAS-TCR. Pre-ART, post-ART and control groups were compared with Wilcoxon signed-rank tests and Holm-Bonferroni correction. TCRdb provides this immuneACCESS table in a form limited to in-frame rearrangements. Some clones are lacking; in checked studies, under half of them reflect an unresolved V gene, and why the rest are absent is not known. V, J and clone size were drawn from that table, and D and trimming were deduced from the DNA. The sample records approximately 17,000 clones, 76% of which are singletons. Approximately 15% of the sample is held by the ten biggest clonotypes.

Concerning this clone: Its specific antigen is unknown. Base qualities were left out, and no much larger clone turns up one base away.

To be included, a participant needed at least one PBMC sample from before ART initiation plus at least two post-ART samples. All participants with HIV were treated in the United States of America. Before DNA extraction, cryopreserved samples of roughly 0.9-11 million PBMC were thawed and then washed. At the time of the earliest PBMC sample, participants with HIV were aged between about 20 and 60 years. PBMC samples were contributed by each participant from 1-4 timepoints before ART initiation and 2-8 timepoints after ART initiation, with a median of 7 samples. For every participant, serial HIV viral load, CD4+ T-cell count, ART history and demographic data were obtained. Genomic DNA was extracted from unsorted PBMC with a Qiagen kit on a QIAcube, with processing performed in batches of 12 samples.

The sequence was obtained from a woman in her forties or fifties with HIV. Specimen: unsorted PBMCs, collected about 2.6 years before starting antiretroviral therapy. The chain employs TRBV7-3 and TRBJ2-6; the D segment could be TRBD1, given 6 matching bases. The CDR3 amino acid sequence is: CASSSPGAGANVLTF. The nucleotide sequence reads TGTGCCAGCAGCTCCCCAGGGGCTGGGGCCAACGTCCTGACTTTC.